This T cell receptor (beta chain) was identified in a study of blood T cell repertoires in COVID-19. Study background: Samples came from the United States, Italy and Spain, spanning acute and convalescent COVID-19. T cells, B-cell-depleted T cells, or PBMCs provided the cDNA or gDNA that served as material.

Authors' analysis steps: By means of reference gene primer amplification, nucleated cell counts were estimated. The method was immunoSEQ multiplex PCR; TCRdb's version includes in-frame clones alone and lacks a portion of them. V and J calls and clone size come straight from that table; D and trimming were deduced from the DNA. The table has around 74,000 clones, around nine tenths seen once. This CDR3 spans 17 amino acids. Trimming took off 9 bases at V and 9 bases at J, with 33 bases between the two ends. Per germline, CDR1 LNHDA and CDR2 SQIVND (reference sequence). The chain joins TRBV19 to TRBJ2-7; D possibly corresponds to TRBD2 (6 bases). Sample: peripheral blood. The sequence was collected from a young man with acute or convalescent COVID-19. In DNA, the CDR3 is TGTGCCAGGGTGAGGAGAACCCCGGGACTGGCTACGACCGGGCAGTACTTC. Its protein product is CARVRRTPGLATTGQYF. Drawing the rest from reference TRBV19 and TRBJ2-7, the complete variable domain is DGGITQSPKYLFRKEGQNVTLSCEQNLNHDAMYWYRQDPGQGLRLIYYSQIVNDFQKGDIAEGYSVSREKKESFPLTVTSAQKNPTAFYLCARVRRTPGLATTGQYFGPGTRLTVT.